A selection of T cell receptor beta chains follows, all from one sample in a study of blood T cells in healthy people across ages. MiXCR, applied by TCRdb to the 5' RACE reads, yields one record per CDR3 protein. The sample carries about 640,000 distinct CDR3 sequences, 58% recorded once. The sample comprised blood. All receptors derive from a man between 60 and 75 years old in good health. Both conserved end residues are part of each CDR3. A D gene is named only where the DNA matches it firmly.

j_gene | v_gene | d_gene | CDR3aa
TRBJ1-2 | TRBV2 | TRBD1 | CASSAGGLPYGYTF
. | TRBV7-9 | . | CASSKDRFSGRNIQYF
TRBJ2-7 | TRBV7-2 | TRBD1 | CASSLRQGISYEQYF
TRBJ2-5 | TRBV12-3/TRBV12-4 | TRBD1 | CASSRQGGETQYF
TRBJ1-1 | TRBV12-3/TRBV12-4 | TRBD1 | CASSRTGYTEAFF
TRBJ2-3 | TRBV20-1 | . | CSAGGGHDMADTQYF
TRBJ2-5 | TRBV11-2 | TRBD2 | CASSLVGLAGGIETQYF
TRBJ1-1 | TRBV25-1 | . | CASSERSTGYTEAFF
TRBJ1-1 | TRBV6-1 | TRBD1 | CASIPNKDRGTEAFF
TRBJ2-5 | TRBV5-1 | . | CASGMSGDGETQYF
TRBJ2-5 | TRBV12-3/TRBV12-4 | TRBD2 | CASSPGGSGGASETQYF
TRBJ1-6 | TRBV7-2 | . | CASSSDGSPLHF
TRBJ2-5 | TRBV5-1 | TRBD1 | CASSLGDREIGETQYF
TRBJ1-2 | TRBV20-1 | TRBD1 | CSASGTGGTVNYGYTF
TRBJ2-3 | TRBV24-1 | . | CATAGAGGTDTQYF
TRBJ1-4 | TRBV5-1 | . | CASSLEGNEKLFF
TRBJ2-5 | TRBV7-2 | TRBD2 | CASSSRGNQETQYF
TRBJ2-5 | TRBV20-1 | TRBD2 | CSARDEKAGGPETQYF
TRBJ1-2 | TRBV7-9 | TRBD1 | CASSFGQGRGYGYTF
TRBJ1-5 | TRBV12-3/TRBV12-4 | TRBD1 | CASSFSDRGYQPQHF
TRBJ2-3 | TRBV24-1 | TRBD1 | CATSDSGTGADTQYF
TRBJ2-4 | TRBV4-2 | . | CASSQDLRGDKNIQYF